This entry is about one TCR beta chain. This record comes from a study of blood T cell repertoires in COVID-19. The CDR3 has 12 residues. The V end lost 5 bases, the J end lost 8 bases, and 12 bases lay between the germline ends. Here immunoSEQ multiplex PCR was the method, and the copy in TCRdb shows in-frame clones only, minus some. The sample has approximately 220,000 clones; 80% to 90% are singletons. V is TRBV12-3 or TRBV12-4 and J is TRBJ1-1, with a possible D match to TRBD1 (6 bases). The receptor's source is a woman in her fifties or sixties who had been exposed to COVID-19. Sequencing was done on a sample of PBMCs or T cells enriched from blood (not recorded which). The CDR3 loop reads CASSPLTGEAFF. The CDR3 DNA reads TGTGCCAGCAGTCCTTTAACAGGGGAAGCTTTCTTT.